The following is a T cell receptor beta chain sequence with its context. Antigen specificity is unknown. Generated by immunoSEQ multiplex PCR, the TCRdb table keeps only in-frame clones and is missing some. The sample shows tens of thousands of clones, around 87% of them seen only once. These data are taken from a study of lymphopenia after photon versus proton radiotherapy. General study findings and limits: After the lymphocyte nadir, photon-treated repertoires showed oligoclonal expansion, especially of CD8+ Temra cells. Better survival with proton therapy was suggested as possible, not demonstrated. Relative stability marked proton patients; photon patients lost diversity and naive cells. A bigger post-nadir fall in TCR diversity correlated inversely with survival time in deceased patients.

Germline lookup yields CDR1 SGHTA and CDR2 FQGNSA. The CDR3 length is 14 residues. Between the trimmed V and J ends, which lost 0 bases and 0 bases, there was a span of 3 bases. The receptor was isolated from a man older than 75 with esophageal cancer. The sequenced sample was peripheral blood, obtained from a patient treated with proton-based radiotherapy. This rearrangement joins TRBV7-2 to TRBJ1-5; D gene unclear. This CDR3 reads CASSLANSNQPQHF. The CDR3 coding sequence is TGTGCCAGCAGCTTAGCTAATAGCAATCAGCCCCAGCATTTT.